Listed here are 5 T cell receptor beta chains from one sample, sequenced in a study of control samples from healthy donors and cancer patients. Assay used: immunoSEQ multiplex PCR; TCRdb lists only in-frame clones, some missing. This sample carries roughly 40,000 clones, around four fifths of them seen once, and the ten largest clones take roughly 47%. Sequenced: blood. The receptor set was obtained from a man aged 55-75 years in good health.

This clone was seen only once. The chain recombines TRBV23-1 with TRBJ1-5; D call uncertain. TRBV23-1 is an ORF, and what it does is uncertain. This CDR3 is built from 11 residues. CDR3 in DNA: TGCGCTTTGGGCCGGAATCAGCCCCAGCATTTT. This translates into CALGRNQPQHF.

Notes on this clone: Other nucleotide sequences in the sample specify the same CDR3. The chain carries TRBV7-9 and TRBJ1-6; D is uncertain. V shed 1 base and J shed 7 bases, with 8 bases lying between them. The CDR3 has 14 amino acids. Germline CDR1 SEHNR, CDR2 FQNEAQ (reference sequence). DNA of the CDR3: TGTGCCAGCAGCTTAGAACAGTACAATTCACCCCTCCACTTT. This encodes CASSLEQYNSPLHF.

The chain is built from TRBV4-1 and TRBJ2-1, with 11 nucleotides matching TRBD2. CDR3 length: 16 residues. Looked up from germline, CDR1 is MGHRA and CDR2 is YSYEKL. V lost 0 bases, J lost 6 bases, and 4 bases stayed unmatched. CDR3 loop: CASSQEATSGVNEQFF. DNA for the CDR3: TGCGCCAGCAGCCAAGAAGCGACTAGCGGGGTCAATGAGCAGTTCTTC.

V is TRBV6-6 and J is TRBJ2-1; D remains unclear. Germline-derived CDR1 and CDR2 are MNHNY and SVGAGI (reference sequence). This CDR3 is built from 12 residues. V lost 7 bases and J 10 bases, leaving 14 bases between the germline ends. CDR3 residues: CASTHSKTEQFF. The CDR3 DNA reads TGTGCCAGCACCCACTCCAAAACAGAGCAGTTCTTC.

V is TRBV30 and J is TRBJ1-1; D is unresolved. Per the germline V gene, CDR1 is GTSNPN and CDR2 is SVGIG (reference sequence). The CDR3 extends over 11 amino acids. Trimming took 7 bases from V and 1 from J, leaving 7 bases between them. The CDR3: CAFERNTEAFF. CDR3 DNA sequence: TGTGCCTTTGAGCGGAACACTGAAGCTTTCTTT.